This entry lists 24 T cell receptor beta chains sequenced from one sample in a study of blood T cells in healthy people across ages. Alongside a J-beta primer mix, a sample-barcoded 5' primer served in a second PCR lasting about 7 to 11 cycles. TCRdb reprocessed the 5' RACE reads via MiXCR and lists one record per CDR3 protein. The sample shows 580,000 or so distinct CDR3 sequences, more than 45% of them seen only once. Sequencing was carried out using blood. The receptors here all came from an older man in good health.

The chain employs TRBV27 and TRBJ2-4; no firm D call. The J call may be wrong; the DNA end is better matched by TRBJ2-5. Per germline, CDR1 MNHEY and CDR2 SMNVEV (reference sequence). CDR3 length equals 13 residues. The CDR3 region has the DNA TGTGCCAGCAGTTTACACCGCCAAGAGACCCAGTACTTC. Translation gives CASSLHRQETQYF.

A note on this clonotype: The junction and the germline gene differ at one end; a read error may be behind it. The genes are TRBV7-9 and TRBJ2-1, with a possible D match to TRBD1 (5 bases). There are 14 residues in the CDR3. Germline loops: CDR1 SEHNR, CDR2 FQNEAQ (reference sequence). The CDR3 bases are TGTGCCAGCAGCTATAGTGGGGCGCTAGGTGAGCGGTTCTTC. Translation gives CASSYSGALGERFF. The variable domain in full, with the rest retrieved from reference TRBV7-9 and TRBJ2-1, is DTGVSQNPRHKITKRGQNVTFRCDPISEHNRLYWYRQTLGQGPEFLTYFQNEAQLEKSRLLSDRFSAERPKGSFSTLEIQRTEQGDSAMYLCASSYSGALGERFFGPGTRLTVL.

The genes are TRBV9 and TRBJ2-7; 10 bases line up with TRBD1. The length of the CDR3 is 17 residues. V shed 3 bases and J 5 bases; nucleotides not matched to a gene: 14. Germline loops: CDR1 SGDLS, CDR2 YYNGEE. This chain's CDR3 is CASSAGVTGTGAHEQYF. In DNA, the CDR3 is TGTGCCAGCAGCGCTGGTGTTACCGGGACAGGGGCCCACGAGCAGTACTTC.

The gene calls are TRBV29-1 and TRBJ2-3; D perhaps matches TRBD2 (6 bases). The germline V and J ends were trimmed by 6 bases and 6 bases, with 16 bases remaining between them. CDR1 is SQVTM and CDR2 is ANQGSEA in the germline V gene. The CDR3 consists of 13 residues. In DNA form, the CDR3 reads TGCAGCGTCCCCGACGGGGCGGGGGATACGCAGTATTTT. The encoded protein is CSVPDGAGDTQYF.

This clonotype was seen once. The chain is built from TRBV7-2 and TRBJ1-2; perhaps TRBD1 as D (5 bases). This CDR3 has 17 amino acids. Germline V gives CDR1 SGHTA, CDR2 FQGNSA. V was shortened by 0 bases and J by 0 bases, with 14 bases between the two germline ends. The CDR3 sequence is CASSLALGQGANYGYTF. CDR3 DNA sequence: TGTGCCAGCAGCTTAGCGTTGGGGCAGGGAGCTAACTATGGCTACACCTTC.

V and J are TRBV15 and TRBJ2-6; D is ambiguous. The germline CDR1 and CDR2 sequences are LNHNV and YYDKDF (reference sequence). V was cut by 1 base and J by 12 bases, with 10 bases left in between. The CDR3 spans 13 residues. CDR3 residues: CATSRGFSSVLTF. CDR3 coding DNA: TGTGCCACCAGCAGAGGTTTTTCCAGCGTCCTGACTTTC.

This clonotype was seen a few times. The chain combines TRBV20-1 with TRBJ2-2; perhaps TRBD2 as D (6 bases). Trimming stripped 0 bases from V and 7 bases from J, with 15 bases between. The CDR3 totals 15 residues. The germline V gene has CDR1 DFQATT and CDR2 SNEGSKA (reference sequence). The CDR3, as DNA: TGCAGTGCTAGAGATCCGGAACGGGGGATCGGGGAGCTGTTTTTT. The encoded protein is CSARDPERGIGELFF.

This sequence joins TRBV20-1 and TRBJ2-7; D is unclear. CDR3 size: 15 residues. Looked up from germline, CDR1 is DFQATT and CDR2 is SNEGSKA (reference sequence). Trimming took off 0 bases at V and 0 bases at J, with 12 bases between the two ends. CDR3 in amino acids: CSARDSASLSYEQYF. The CDR3 nucleotides are TGCAGTGCTAGAGATTCGGCCAGCCTCTCCTACGAGCAGTACTTC.

In this sample, this clonotype turned up a few times. The chain carries TRBV5-1 and TRBJ2-5, with a weak D call TRBD1 (5 bases). The J call may be faulty, since TRBJ2-7 better matches the DNA end. Germline V gene lookup returns CDR1 SGHRS and CDR2 YFSETQ. This CDR3 comprises 15 residues. CDR3 DNA sequence: TGCGCCAGCAGCTTGGCTGGACAAGCCTTGGGCGAGCAGTACTTC. Its protein product is CASSLAGQALGEQYF.

V is TRBV6-5 and J is TRBJ1-5; 8 nucleotides agree with TRBD1. The junction had 5 bases not matched to a gene; V was cut back by 2 bases and J by 11 bases. This CDR3 spans 13 amino acids. Looked up from germline, CDR1 is MNHEY and CDR2 is SVGAGI. The CDR3 spells CASSYGTGGTQHF. In DNA form, the CDR3 reads TGTGCCAGCAGTTACGGGACAGGAGGGACCCAGCATTTT.

This chain joins TRBV20-1 and TRBJ1-1; TRBD1 is a possible D gene (5 bases). Germline CDR1 is DFQATT and CDR2 is SNEGSKA (reference sequence). The CDR3 runs to 13 residues. The V end lost 1 base, the J end lost 8 bases, and 14 bases lay between the germline ends. The CDR3 here is CSARVAGRKEAFF. The CDR3 nucleotides are TGCAGTGCTAGAGTGGCAGGGAGAAAAGAAGCTTTCTTT.

The V gene is TRBV12-3 or TRBV12-4, the J gene TRBJ2-1; TRBD2 matches 11 bases. The CDR3 has 17 residues. The J segment lost 5 bases and the V segment lost 6 bases, leaving 12 bases of the junction unmatched. The CDR3 loop is CASSKVSGGADHNEQFF. CDR3 coding DNA: TGTGCCAGCAGCAAGGTTAGCGGGGGGGCCGATCACAATGAGCAGTTCTTC.

The CDR3 DNA sequence: TGTGCCAGCCAGGGGGGACTAGCCATTCGAGGGGGTGAGCAGTTCTTC. It is translated as CASQGGLAIRGGEQFF. The V call is TRBV28, the J call TRBJ2-1, with 9 positions matching TRBD2. Trimming removed 8 bases from V and 9 bases from J; junction bases left unmatched: 17. Germline V gene data show CDR1 as MDHEN and CDR2 as SYDVKM. CDR3 size: 16 residues.

This clonotype turned up a few times. The V and J genes are TRBV7-9 and TRBJ1-1; 7 bases match TRBD1. The germline V gene has CDR1 SEHNR and CDR2 FQNEAQ (reference sequence). The CDR3 runs to 13 residues. V dropped 5 bases and J dropped 11; count of bases not matched to a gene: 11. CDR3 amino acids: CASSLDRQGRAFF. The CDR3 DNA reads as TGTGCCAGCAGCCTCGACCGACAGGGCCGGGCTTTCTTT.

This clonotype was seen a handful of times. The rearrangement uses TRBV7-3 and TRBJ2-1, with D tentatively TRBD1 (5 bases). The CDR3 spans 16 residues. V was cut by 5 bases and J by 8 bases, with 22 bases left in between. In germline, CDR1 is SGHTA, CDR2 FQGTGA. The CDR3 protein is CASSLVTASRIDEQFF. For the CDR3, the DNA is TGTGCCAGCAGCCTAGTGACAGCATCCCGTATCGATGAGCAGTTCTTC. Based on the CDR3 plus reference TRBV7-3 and TRBJ2-1, the full variable domain is GAGVSQTPSNKVTEKGKYVELRCDPISGHTALYWYRQSLGQGPEFLIYFQGTGAADDSGLPNDRFFAVRPEGSVSTLKIQRTERGDSAVYLCASSLVTASRIDEQFFGPGTRLTVL.

The chain uses TRBV9 and TRBJ1-2; 7 bases line up with TRBD1. Germline V gives CDR1 SGDLS, CDR2 YYNGEE. The CDR3 covers 14 residues. The V segment lost 3 bases and the J segment 2 bases; nucleotides outside the gene matches: 4. The CDR3: CASSARQGNYGYTF. The CDR3 DNA follows: TGTGCCAGCAGCGCTCGACAGGGCAACTATGGCTACACCTTC.

A remark on this clonotype: Sequence at one end of the junction differs from germline and may be a read error. The J gene is TRBJ1-5, the V gene TRBV6-6, with TRBD1 matching 7 bases. The germline gives CDR1 MNHNY, CDR2 SVGAGI (reference sequence). The CDR3 totals 17 residues. CDR3 residues: CASGYRFAGGSSQPQHF. CDR3 DNA: TGTGCCAGCGGTTACCGCTTTGCAGGGGGGAGCAGTCAGCCCCAGCATTTT.

This clonotype was seen at least ten times. Here the CDR3 reads CASKSGLEQFF. CDR3 DNA sequence: TGTGCCAGCAAAAGCGGGCTTGAGCAGTTCTTC. This sequence joins TRBV6-6 and TRBJ2-1; D perhaps matches TRBD2 (6 bases). CDR3 length: 11 amino acids. The V gene lost 7 bases and the J gene lost 9 bases, with 10 bases spanning the gap. CDR1 and CDR2 (germline): MNHNY, SVGAGI (reference sequence).

The chain has TRBV29-1 and TRBJ2-3; 8 bases align to TRBD1. The CDR3 sequence is 20 residues long. V was pared by 0 bases and J by 0 bases, with 17 bases of the junction left unmatched. From germline, CDR1 is SQVTM and CDR2 ANQGSEA. This CDR3 is CSVEDLRQGLLTGSTDTQYF. DNA for the CDR3: TGCAGCGTTGAAGATCTTCGACAGGGGTTACTAACGGGGAGCACAGATACGCAGTATTTT.

This chain joins TRBV4-3 and TRBJ2-1; D not certain. Germline-derived CDR1 and CDR2 are LGHNA and YSLEER. The CDR3 runs 14 residues. Trimming left V 0 bases short and J 5 bases short, with 8 bases between. For the CDR3, the DNA is TGCGCCAGCAGCCAAGACGTCGGGCACAATGAGCAGTTCTTC. This translates into CASSQDVGHNEQFF.

This clonotype appeared a single time. This chain uses TRBV18 with TRBJ1-5; D gene unclear. Germline values: CDR1 KGHSH, CDR2 LQKENI. This CDR3 has 16 residues. V shed 5 bases and J shed 0 bases, with 14 bases lying between them. The DNA for the CDR3 is TGTGCCAGCTCAACGACGCCTCTAAATAGCAATCAGCCCCAGCATTTT. Translated: CASSTTPLNSNQPQHF.

The chain recombines TRBV20-1 with TRBJ1-4, with D unresolved. Germline V CDR1 and CDR2: DFQATT, SNEGSKA (reference sequence). Trimming stripped 5 bases from V and 4 bases from J, with 14 bases between. This CDR3 is 14 amino acids long. CDR3 DNA sequence: TGCAGTGCTTCCGCCGATGGGCTTAATGAAAAACTGTTTTTT. Encoded protein: CSASADGLNEKLFF.

This clonotype has at least ten counts. The V and J genes are TRBV6-5 and TRBJ2-1; maybe TRBD1 (5 bases). This CDR3 is 16 amino acids long. The V end lost 5 bases, the J end lost 0 bases, and 14 bases lay between the germline ends. Germline CDR1 is MNHEY and CDR2 is SVGAGI. The CDR3 nucleotides are TGTGCCAGCAGTCCCCTGGGGCAGGGCTCCTACAATGAGCAGTTCTTC. This sequence encodes CASSPLGQGSYNEQFF.

This clonotype was detected only once. The chain employs TRBV3-1 and TRBJ2-7; 7 bases are shared with TRBD2. Germline CDR1 LGHDT, CDR2 YNNKEL (reference sequence). Trimming at V came to 2 bases and at J to 1 base, leaving 5 bases not matched to a gene. The CDR3 is 15 amino acids. In DNA, the CDR3 is TGTGCCAGCAGCCAACGTCGGGAGGTATCCTACGAGCAGTACTTC. It translates to CASSQRREVSYEQYF.